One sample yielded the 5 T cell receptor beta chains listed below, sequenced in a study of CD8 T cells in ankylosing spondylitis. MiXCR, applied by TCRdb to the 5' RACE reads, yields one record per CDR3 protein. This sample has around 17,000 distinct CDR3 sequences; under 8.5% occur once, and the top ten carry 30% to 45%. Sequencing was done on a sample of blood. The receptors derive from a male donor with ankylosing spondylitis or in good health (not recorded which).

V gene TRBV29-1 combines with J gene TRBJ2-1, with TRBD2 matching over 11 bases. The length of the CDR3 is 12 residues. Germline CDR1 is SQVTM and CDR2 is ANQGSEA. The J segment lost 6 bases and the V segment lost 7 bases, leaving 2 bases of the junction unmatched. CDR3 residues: CSGTSGSNEQFF. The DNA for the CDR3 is TGCAGCGGTACTAGCGGGAGCAATGAGCAGTTCTTC.

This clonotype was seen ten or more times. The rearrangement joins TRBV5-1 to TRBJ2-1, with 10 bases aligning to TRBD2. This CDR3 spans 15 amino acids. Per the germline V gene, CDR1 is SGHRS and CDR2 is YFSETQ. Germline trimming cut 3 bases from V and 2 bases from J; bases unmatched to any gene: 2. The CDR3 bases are TGCGCCAGCAGCTCGAGCGGGGGGGCCTACAATGAGCAGTTCTTC. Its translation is CASSSSGGAYNEQFF.

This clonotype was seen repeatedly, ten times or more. The CDR3 spells CATRNPNTEAFF. CDR3 nucleotides: TGTGCCACGCGGAATCCGAACACTGAAGCTTTCTTT. The chain joins TRBV15 to TRBJ1-1; D gene uncertain. V was pared by 9 bases and J by 1 base, with 9 bases between. The CDR3 is 12 residues long. CDR1 is LNHNV, CDR2 YYDKDF, per germline (reference sequence).

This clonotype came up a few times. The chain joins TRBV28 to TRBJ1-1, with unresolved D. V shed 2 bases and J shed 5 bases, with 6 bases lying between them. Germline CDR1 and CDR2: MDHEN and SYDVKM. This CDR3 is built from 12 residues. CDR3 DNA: TGTGCCAGCAGTTTAGCCGAGACTGAAGCTTTCTTT. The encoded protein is CASSLAETEAFF.

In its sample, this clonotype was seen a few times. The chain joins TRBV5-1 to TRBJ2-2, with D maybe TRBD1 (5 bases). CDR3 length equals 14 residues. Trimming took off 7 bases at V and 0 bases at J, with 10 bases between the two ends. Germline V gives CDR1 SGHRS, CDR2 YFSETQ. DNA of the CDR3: TGCGCCAGCCAGGACAAAACGAACACCGGGGAGCTGTTTTTT. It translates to CASQDKTNTGELFF.